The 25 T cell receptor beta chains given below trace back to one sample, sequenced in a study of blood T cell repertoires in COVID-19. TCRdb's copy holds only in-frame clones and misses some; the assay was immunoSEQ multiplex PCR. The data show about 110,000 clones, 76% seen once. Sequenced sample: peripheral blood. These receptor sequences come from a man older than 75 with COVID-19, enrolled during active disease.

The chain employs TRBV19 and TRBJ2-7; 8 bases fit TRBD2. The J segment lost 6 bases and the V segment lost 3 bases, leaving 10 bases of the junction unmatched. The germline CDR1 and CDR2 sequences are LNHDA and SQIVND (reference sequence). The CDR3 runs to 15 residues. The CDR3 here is CASSIVAGTKREQYF. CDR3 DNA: TGTGCCAGTAGTATCGTAGCGGGAACCAAACGCGAGCAGTACTTC. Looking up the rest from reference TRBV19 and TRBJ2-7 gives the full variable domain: DGGITQSPKYLFRKEGQNVTLSCEQNLNHDAMYWYRQDPGQGLRLIYYSQIVNDFQKGDIAEGYSVSREKKESFPLTVTSAQKNPTAFYLCASSIVAGTKREQYFGPGTRLTVT.

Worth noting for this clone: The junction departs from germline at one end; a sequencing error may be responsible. The CDR3 DNA is TGTGCCAGCAGCCAAGACCGGGAGGGCCAAGGGACCCAGTACTTC. It encodes CASSQDREGQGTQYF. The chain recombines TRBV3-1 (or the pseudogene TRBV3-2) with TRBJ2-5, with TRBD2 matching over 8 bases. This CDR3 has 15 residues. Germline V gene data show CDR1 as LGHDT and CDR2 as YNNKEL (reference sequence).

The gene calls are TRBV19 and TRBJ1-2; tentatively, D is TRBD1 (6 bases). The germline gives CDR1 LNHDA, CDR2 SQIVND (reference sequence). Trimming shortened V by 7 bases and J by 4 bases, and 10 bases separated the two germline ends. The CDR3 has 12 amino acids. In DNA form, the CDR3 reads TGTGCCAGTACGTCCAGGGGCTATGGCTACACCTTC. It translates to CASTSRGYGYTF.

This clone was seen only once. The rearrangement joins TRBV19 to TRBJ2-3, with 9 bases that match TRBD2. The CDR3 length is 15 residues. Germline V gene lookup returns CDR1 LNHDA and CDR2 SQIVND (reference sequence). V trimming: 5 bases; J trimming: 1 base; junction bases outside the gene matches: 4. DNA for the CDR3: TGTGCCAGTAGTTTTATAGCGGGAGGCACAGATACGCAGTATTTT. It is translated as CASSFIAGGTDTQYF.

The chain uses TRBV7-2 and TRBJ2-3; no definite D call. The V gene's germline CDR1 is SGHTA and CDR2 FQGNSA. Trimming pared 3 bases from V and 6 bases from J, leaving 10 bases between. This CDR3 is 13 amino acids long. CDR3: CASSFSRLDTQYF. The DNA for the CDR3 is TGTGCCAGCAGCTTTTCGAGACTCGATACGCAGTATTTT. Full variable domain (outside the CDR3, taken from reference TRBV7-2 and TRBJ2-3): GAGVSQSPSNKVTEKGKDVELRCDPISGHTALYWYRQSLGQGLEFLIYFQGNSAPDKSGLPSDRFSAERTGGSVSTLTIQRTQQEDSAVYLCASSFSRLDTQYFGPGTRLTVL.

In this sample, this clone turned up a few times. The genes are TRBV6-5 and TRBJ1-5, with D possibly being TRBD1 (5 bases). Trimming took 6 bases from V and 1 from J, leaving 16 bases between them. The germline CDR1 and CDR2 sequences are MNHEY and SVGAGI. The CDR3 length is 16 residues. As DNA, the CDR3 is TGTGCCAGCAGATACGGGGGGGGAGGGAGCAATCAGCCCCAGCATTTT. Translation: CASRYGGGGSNQPQHF.

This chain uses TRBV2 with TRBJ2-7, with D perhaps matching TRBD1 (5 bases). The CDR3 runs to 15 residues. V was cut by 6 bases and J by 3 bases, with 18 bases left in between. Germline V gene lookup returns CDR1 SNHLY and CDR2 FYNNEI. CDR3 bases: TGTGCCAGCAGAAAGGCCCTTGGGGCCTTCTACGAGCAGTACTTC. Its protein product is CASRKALGAFYEQYF.

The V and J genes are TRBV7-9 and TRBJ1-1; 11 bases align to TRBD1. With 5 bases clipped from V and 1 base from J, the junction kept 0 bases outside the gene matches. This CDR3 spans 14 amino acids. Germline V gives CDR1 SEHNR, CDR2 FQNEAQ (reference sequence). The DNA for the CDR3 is TGTGCCAGCAGCGGGACAGGGGGGAACACTGAAGCTTTCTTT. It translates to CASSGTGGNTEAFF.

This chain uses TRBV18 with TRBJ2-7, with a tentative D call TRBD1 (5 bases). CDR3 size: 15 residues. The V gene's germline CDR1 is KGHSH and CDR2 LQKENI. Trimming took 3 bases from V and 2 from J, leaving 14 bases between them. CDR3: CASSPTLDSAYEQYF. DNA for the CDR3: TGTGCCAGCTCACCTACGCTAGACAGTGCCTACGAGCAGTACTTC.

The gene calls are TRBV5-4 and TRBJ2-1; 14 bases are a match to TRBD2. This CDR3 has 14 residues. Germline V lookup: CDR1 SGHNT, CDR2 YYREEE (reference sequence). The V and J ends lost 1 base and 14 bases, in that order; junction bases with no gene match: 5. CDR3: CASSLKGLAGVEFF. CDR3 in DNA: TGTGCCAGCAGCTTGAAGGGACTAGCGGGAGTGGAGTTCTTC.

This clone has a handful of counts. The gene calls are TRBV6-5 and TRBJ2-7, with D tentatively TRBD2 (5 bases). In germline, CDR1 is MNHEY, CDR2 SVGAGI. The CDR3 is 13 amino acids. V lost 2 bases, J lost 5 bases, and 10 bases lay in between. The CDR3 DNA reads TGTGCCAGCAGTTACGTTGAGAGGGACGAGCAGTACTTC. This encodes CASSYVERDEQYF.

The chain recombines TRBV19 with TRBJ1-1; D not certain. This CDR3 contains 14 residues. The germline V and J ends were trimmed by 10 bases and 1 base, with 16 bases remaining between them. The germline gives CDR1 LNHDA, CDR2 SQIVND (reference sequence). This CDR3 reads CATQNGLANTEAFF. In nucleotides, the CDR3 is TGTGCCACGCAGAACGGGCTAGCGAACACTGAAGCTTTCTTT.

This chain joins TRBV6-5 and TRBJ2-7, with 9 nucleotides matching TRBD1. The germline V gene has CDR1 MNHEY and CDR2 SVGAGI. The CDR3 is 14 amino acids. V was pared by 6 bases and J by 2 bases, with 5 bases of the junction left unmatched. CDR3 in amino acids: CASSPGQGTYEQYF. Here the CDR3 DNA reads TGTGCCAGCAGCCCGGGACAGGGAACCTACGAGCAGTACTTC.

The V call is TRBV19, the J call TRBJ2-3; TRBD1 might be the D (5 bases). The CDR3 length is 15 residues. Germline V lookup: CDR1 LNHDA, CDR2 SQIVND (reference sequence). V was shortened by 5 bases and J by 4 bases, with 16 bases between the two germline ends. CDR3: CASSLGRQGSDTQYF. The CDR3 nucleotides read TGTGCCAGTAGTCTGGGCAGGCAGGGATCAGATACGCAGTATTTT. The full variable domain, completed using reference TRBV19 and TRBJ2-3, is DGGITQSPKYLFRKEGQNVTLSCEQNLNHDAMYWYRQDPGQGLRLIYYSQIVNDFQKGDIAEGYSVSREKKESFPLTVTSAQKNPTAFYLCASSLGRQGSDTQYFGPGTRLTVL.

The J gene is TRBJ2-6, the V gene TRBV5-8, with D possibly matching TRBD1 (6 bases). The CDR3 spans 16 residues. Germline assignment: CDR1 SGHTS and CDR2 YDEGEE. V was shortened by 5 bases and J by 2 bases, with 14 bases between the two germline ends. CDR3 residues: CASSLGWGPGANVLTF. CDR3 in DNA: TGTGCCAGCAGTCTGGGGTGGGGGCCTGGGGCCAACGTCCTGACTTTC.

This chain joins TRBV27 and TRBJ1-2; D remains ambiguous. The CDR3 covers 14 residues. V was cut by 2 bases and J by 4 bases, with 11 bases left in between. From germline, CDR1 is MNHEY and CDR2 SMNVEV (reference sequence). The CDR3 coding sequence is TGTGCCAGCAGTTTACGTGGCAGAGGCTATGGCTACACCTTC. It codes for CASSLRGRGYGYTF.

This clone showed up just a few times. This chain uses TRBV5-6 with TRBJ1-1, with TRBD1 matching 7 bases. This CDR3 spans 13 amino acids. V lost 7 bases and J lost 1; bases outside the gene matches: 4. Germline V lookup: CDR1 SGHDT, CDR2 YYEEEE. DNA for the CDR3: TGTGCCAGCGCAAGACAGGGGAACACTGAAGCTTTCTTT. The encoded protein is CASARQGNTEAFF.

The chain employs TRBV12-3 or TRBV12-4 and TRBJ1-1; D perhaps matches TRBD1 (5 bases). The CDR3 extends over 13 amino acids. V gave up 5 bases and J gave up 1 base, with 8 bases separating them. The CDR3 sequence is CASSLGQNTEAFF. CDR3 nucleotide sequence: TGTGCCAGCAGTCTTGGACAGAACACTGAAGCTTTCTTT.

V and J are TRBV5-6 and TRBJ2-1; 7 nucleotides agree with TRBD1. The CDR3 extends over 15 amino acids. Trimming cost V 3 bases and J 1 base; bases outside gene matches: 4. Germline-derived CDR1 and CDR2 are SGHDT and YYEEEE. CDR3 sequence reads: CASSSGTDSYNEQFF. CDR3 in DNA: TGTGCCAGCAGCTCGGGGACAGATTCCTACAATGAGCAGTTCTTC.

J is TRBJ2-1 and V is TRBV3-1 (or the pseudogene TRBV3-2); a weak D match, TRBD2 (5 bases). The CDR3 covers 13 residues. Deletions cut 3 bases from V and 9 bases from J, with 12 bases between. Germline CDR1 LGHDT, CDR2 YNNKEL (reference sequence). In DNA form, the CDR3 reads TGTGCCAGCAGCCAGAGAGGGCCGGGTGAGCAGTTCTTC. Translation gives CASSQRGPGEQFF.

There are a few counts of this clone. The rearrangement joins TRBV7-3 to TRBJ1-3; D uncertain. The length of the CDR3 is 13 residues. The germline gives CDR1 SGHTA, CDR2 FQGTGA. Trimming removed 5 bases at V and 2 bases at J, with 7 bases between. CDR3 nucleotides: TGTGCCAGCAGCCCGGGAGCTGGAAACACCATATATTTT. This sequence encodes CASSPGAGNTIYF. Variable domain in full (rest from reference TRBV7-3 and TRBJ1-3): GAGVSQTPSNKVTEKGKYVELRCDPISGHTALYWYRQSLGQGPEFLIYFQGTGAADDSGLPNDRFFAVRPEGSVSTLKIQRTERGDSAVYLCASSPGAGNTIYFGEGSWLTVV.

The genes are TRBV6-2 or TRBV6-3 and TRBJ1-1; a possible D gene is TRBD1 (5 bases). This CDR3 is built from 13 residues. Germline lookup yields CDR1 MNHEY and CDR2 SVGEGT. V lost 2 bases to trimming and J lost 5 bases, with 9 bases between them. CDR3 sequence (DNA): TGTGCCAGCAGTTACAACAGGATGACTGAAGCTTTCTTT. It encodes CASSYNRMTEAFF.

CDR3 in amino acids: CASSQSQGYEQYF. Here the CDR3 DNA reads TGTGCCAGCAGCCAATCCCAGGGCTACGAGCAGTACTTC. V and J are TRBV4-2 and TRBJ2-7; D is perhaps TRBD1 (5 bases). The length of the CDR3 is 13 residues. The germline gives CDR1 LGHNA, CDR2 YNFKEQ. Trimming pared 2 bases from V and 3 bases from J, leaving 8 bases between.

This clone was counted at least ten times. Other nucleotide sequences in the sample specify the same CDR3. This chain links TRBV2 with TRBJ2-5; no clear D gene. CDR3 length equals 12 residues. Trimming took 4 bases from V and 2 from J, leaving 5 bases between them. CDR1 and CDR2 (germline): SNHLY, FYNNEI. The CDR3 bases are TGTGCCAGCAGTGCACTTCAAGAGACCCAGTACTTC. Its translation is CASSALQETQYF.

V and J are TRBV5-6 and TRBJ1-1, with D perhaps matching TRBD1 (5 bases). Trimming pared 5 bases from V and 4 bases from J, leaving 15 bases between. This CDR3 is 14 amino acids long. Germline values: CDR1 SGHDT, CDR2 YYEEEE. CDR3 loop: CASSSRERGTEAFF. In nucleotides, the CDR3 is TGTGCCAGCAGTTCAAGGGAAAGGGGCACTGAAGCTTTCTTT.